This T cell receptor beta chain was captured in a study of T-cell memory formation after mild COVID-19. Concerning this clonotype: Its antigen is unknown.

Looked up from germline, CDR1 is SGHTA and CDR2 is FQGTGA. V dropped 3 bases and J dropped 2 bases, with 11 bases sitting between them. The CDR3 is made up of 14 amino acids. From 5'RACE with constant-segment primers came TCR alpha and TCR beta cDNA libraries that carried sample barcodes and UMIs. TCRdb reanalysed the 5' RACE reads using MiXCR and keeps one entry per CDR3 protein. The sample has fewer than 400,000 distinct CDR3 sequences, under 15% seen once. Study-level points and caveats: From day 15 to 85, contracting clones were balanced between CD4 and CD8, whereas later expanders leaned toward CD4+. The appearance of some responding clones in pre-infection memory suggested that cross-reactive memory joined.

The sequencing sample was made of PBMCs or a T cell subset sorted from them (not recorded which). This receptor was obtained from a man between 18 and 35 years old who had mild COVID-19 (a few samples of this study predate the infection). Cell type and time point are not known. The chain links TRBV7-3 to TRBJ2-7; D unclear. The CDR3 spells CASSFGPGPYEQYF. In DNA, the CDR3 is TGTGCCAGCAGCTTTGGTCCGGGTCCCTACGAGCAGTACTTC.